These 4 T cell receptor beta chains were all obtained from the same sample, sequenced in a study of cytomegalovirus exposure and HLA in healthy donors. PCR was performed using 60 Vbeta and 13 Jbeta primers. The repertoire was sequenced with immunoSEQ multiplex PCR; TCRdb's copy has only in-frame clones and lacks some. This repertoire shows approximately 130,000 clones, about 9.4% found once; its top ten account for approximately 6.4%. Sequenced sample: PBMCs. The receptors were sampled from a woman aged 35 to 49 in good health and CMV-seropositive.

The table lists this clone with a few counts. An end of the junction does not agree with germline; a read error may underlie this. The CDR3 reads CSVEASSF. The DNA of the CDR3 is TGCAGCGTTGAAGCCTCCAGCTTC. V and J are TRBV29-1 and TRBJ1-2; D gene unclear. CDR3 length equals 8 residues. Per the germline V gene, CDR1 is SQVTM and CDR2 is ANQGSEA. Supplemented by reference TRBV29-1 and TRBJ1-2, the full variable domain reads SAVISQKPSRDICQRGTSLTIQCQVDSQVTMMFWYRQQPGQSLTLIATANQGSEATYESGFVIDKFPISRPNLTFSTLTVSNMSPEDSSIYLCSVEASSFGSGTRLTVV.

This clone was counted only a few times. V usage is TRBV4-2 and J usage is TRBJ2-1, with 15 bases that match TRBD2. Trimming removed 1 base from V and 8 bases from J; junction bases left unmatched: 12. Germline CDR1 reads LGHNA; CDR2 reads YNFKEQ. The CDR3 length is 19 residues. CDR3 protein: CASSQVGTSGGIEPHEQFF. The CDR3 bases are TGTGCCAGCAGCCAAGTGGGGACTAGCGGGGGGATTGAGCCTCATGAGCAGTTCTTC.

This clone came up a few times. This sequence joins TRBV11-2 and TRBJ1-2, with unresolved D. From germline, CDR1 is SGHAT and CDR2 FQNNGV. CDR3 size: 13 residues. Between the trimmed V and J ends, which lost 2 bases and 4 bases, there was a span of 8 bases. CDR3 amino acids: CASSLRAFYGYTF. The CDR3 nucleotides read TGTGCCAGCAGCTTAAGAGCATTCTATGGCTACACCTTC.

This clone was found a few times. The junction differs from germline at one of its ends, possibly a read error. V and J are TRBV25-1 and TRBJ2-7, with 10 bases aligning to TRBD2. There are 16 residues in the CDR3. Germline V gene data show CDR1 as MGHDK and CDR2 as SYGVNS. CDR3: CAATSGAFQDSSEQYF. The CDR3 DNA follows: TGTGCCGCAACTAGCGGGGCATTTCAAGACTCCTCCGAGCAGTACTTC.